A single sample gave rise to the 21 T cell receptor beta chains below, sequenced in a study of metastatic and nonmetastatic thyroid tumors. Using MiXCR, TCRdb reanalyzed the PCR reads. The sample records 11,000 to 15,000 clones, 12% being singletons. The entire patient cohort was treatment-naive prior to thyroid surgery. Sequenced input: blood. The receptors here all came from a female donor with papillary thyroid cancer or a benign thyroid nodule (not recorded which). Some clones in this sample may be carry-over from other donors' samples.

Note on this clone: One junction end does not reproduce the germline sequence, and a read error may be involved. The genes are TRBV9 and TRBJ1-2, with D uncertain. Germline V gene lookup returns CDR1 SGDLS and CDR2 YYNGEE. CDR3 size: 13 residues. The CDR3 here is CASSDPIMTSTSF. The CDR3 bases are TGTGCCAGCAGCGACCCGATCATGACATCAACTTCCTTC. Full variable domain (outside the CDR3, taken from reference TRBV9 and TRBJ1-2): DSGVTQTPKHLITATGQRVTLRCSPRSGDLSVYWYQQSLDQGLQFLIQYYNGEERAKGNILERFSAQQFPDLHSELNLSSLELGDSALYFCASSDPIMTSTSFGSGTRLTVV.

This clone was seen ten or more times. V and J are TRBV7-2 and TRBJ2-5; D is possibly TRBD2 (7 bases). The CDR3 covers 17 residues. Germline V gene data show CDR1 as SGHTA and CDR2 as FQGNSA. V was trimmed by 5 bases and J by 3 bases, leaving 22 bases between them. The CDR3 reads CASSGGGRPQGKETQYF. The CDR3, as DNA: TGTGCCAGCAGCGGGGGGGGGCGACCCCAGGGGAAAGAGACCCAGTACTTC.

This chain joins TRBV12-3 or TRBV12-4 and TRBJ2-1; D might be TRBD1 (5 bases). With 7 bases removed from V and 10 bases from J, the gap between germline ends came to 20 bases. The CDR3 spans 14 residues. In DNA form, the CDR3 reads TGTGCCAGCATCCCCGGAGCAAACAGGATCGAGCAGTTCTTC. This encodes CASIPGANRIEQFF.

This clone is medium-sized. This rearrangement joins TRBV10-3 to TRBJ2-1, with TRBD1 matching 7 bases. The CDR3 is 15 residues long. Trimming removed 6 bases from V and 7 bases from J; junction bases left unmatched: 12. From germline, CDR1 is ENHRY and CDR2 SYGVKD. The CDR3 bases are TGTGCCATCAGGACTTCAGACAGGGATCGAAATGAGCAGTTCTTC. This sequence encodes CAIRTSDRDRNEQFF.

To note about this clone: A junction boundary mismatches the germline segment, possibly from a read error. Different DNA sequences within this sample yield the same CDR3. The J gene is TRBJ2-3, the V gene TRBV5-1; 13 bases are a match to TRBD2. The CDR3 is made up of 18 amino acids. Per the germline V gene, CDR1 is SGHRS and CDR2 is YFSETQ. CDR3 sequence (DNA): TGTGCCAGCAGCTCCAGACTAGCGGGGGGCACTAGTACAGATACGCAGTATTTT. This translates into CASSSRLAGGTSTDTQYF.

This clone was counted at least ten times. This chain joins TRBV4-1 and TRBJ2-1; D unclear. This CDR3 comprises 14 residues. Germline CDR1 is MGHRA and CDR2 is YSYEKL. V lost 4 bases and J 6 bases, leaving 13 bases between the germline ends. CDR3 protein: CASSPGLLGNEQFF. CDR3 nucleotide sequence: TGCGCCAGCAGCCCGGGTTTGCTCGGCAATGAGCAGTTCTTC.

This clone was seen ten or more times. The chain combines TRBV20-1 with TRBJ1-2; 7 bases match TRBD1. The CDR3 spans 15 residues. The V and J ends lost 2 bases and 0 bases, in that order; junction bases with no gene match: 6. The germline gives CDR1 DFQATT, CDR2 SNEGSKA (reference sequence). The chain's CDR3 is CSARSGTAANYGYTF. The DNA of the CDR3 is TGCAGTGCTAGAAGTGGGACAGCCGCTAACTATGGCTACACCTTC.

This clone came up a few times. The CDR3 loop is CGIRDRGWCEQYF. In DNA, the CDR3 is TGTGGAATCCGGGACAGGGGATGGTGCGAGCAGTACTTC. This sequence joins TRBV6-1 and TRBJ2-7; 10 bases line up with TRBD1. The length of the CDR3 is 13 residues. The germline V gene has CDR1 MNHNS and CDR2 SASEGT.

This clone appeared many times. The J gene is TRBJ2-5, the V gene TRBV7-6; D might be TRBD1 (6 bases). The CDR3 contains 14 residues. V lost 5 bases to trimming and J lost 5 bases, with 15 bases between them. Germline values: CDR1 SGHVS, CDR2 FNYEAQ. CDR3 region: CASSGSTGPETQYF. In DNA form, the CDR3 reads TGTGCCAGCAGCGGAAGTACAGGGCCCGAGACCCAGTACTTC.

This clone is labeled as medium-sized. V usage is TRBV5-1 and J usage is TRBJ2-2, with a weak D call TRBD1 (5 bases). In germline, CDR1 is SGHRS, CDR2 YFSETQ. V was cut by 4 bases and J by 4 bases, with 8 bases left in between. The CDR3 totals 13 residues. CDR3 residues: CASSVTVTGELFF. The CDR3 region has the DNA TGCGCCAGCAGCGTGACAGTCACCGGGGAGCTGTTTTTT.

The rearrangement uses TRBV3-1 and TRBJ1-3; D not resolved. Germline CDR1 LGHDT, CDR2 YNNKEL (reference sequence). Trimming cost V 4 bases and J 0 bases, with 4 bases left between them. This CDR3 has 13 residues. The CDR3 DNA reads as TGTGCCAGCAGCCTGGTCTCTGGAAACACCATATATTTT. Translation gives CASSLVSGNTIYF. Full variable domain (rest looked up from reference TRBV3-1 and TRBJ1-3): DTAVSQTPKYLVTQMGNDKSIKCEQNLGHDTMYWYKQDSKKFLKIMFSYNNKELIINETVPNRFSPKSPDKAHLNLHINSLELGDSAVYFCASSLVSGNTIYFGEGSWLTVV.

By sample share, this clone is medium-sized. V is TRBV12-3 or TRBV12-4 and J is TRBJ2-1; 11 bases agree with TRBD2. Trimming cost V 5 bases and J 8 bases; bases outside gene matches: 8. CDR3 length equals 15 residues. This chain's CDR3 is CASSKRTSGLDEQFF. In nucleotides, the CDR3 is TGTGCCAGCAGTAAGAGGACTAGCGGGCTCGATGAGCAGTTCTTC.

By its share, this clone is medium-sized. The gene calls are TRBV2 and TRBJ2-7, with 10 nucleotides matching TRBD2. There are 15 residues in the CDR3. The V gene end was trimmed by 2 bases and the J gene end by 2 bases; junction bases not matched to a gene: 3. Germline loops: CDR1 SNHLY, CDR2 FYNNEI. CDR3 in DNA: TGTGCCAGCAGTGAACGGCTAGCGGGAGCCTACGAGCAGTACTTC. Its protein product is CASSERLAGAYEQYF. Full variable domain (missing parts from reference TRBV2 and TRBJ2-7): EPEVTQTPSHQVTQMGQEVILRCVPISNHLYFYWYRQILGQKVEFLVSFYNNEISEKSEIFDDQFSVERPDGSNFTLKIRSTKLEDSAMYFCASSERLAGAYEQYFGPGTRLTVT.

This clone is judged medium-sized. The chain is built from TRBV2 and TRBJ2-1; the D is unclear. The V gene lost 3 bases and the J gene lost 8 bases, with 5 bases spanning the gap. From germline, CDR1 is SNHLY and CDR2 FYNNEI. This CDR3 contains 11 residues. CDR3 residues: CASSDYHEQFF. The CDR3 DNA is TGTGCCAGCAGTGATTACCATGAGCAGTTCTTC.

This clone was counted at least ten times. V usage is TRBV5-1 and J usage is TRBJ2-5, with 9 bases that match TRBD2. CDR1 and CDR2 (germline): SGHRS, YFSETQ. V lost 4 bases, J lost 0 bases, and 7 bases stayed unmatched. CDR3 size: 16 residues. The CDR3 protein is CASSEERGVNQETQYF. The CDR3 nucleotides are TGCGCCAGCAGCGAAGAGCGGGGGGTGAACCAAGAGACCCAGTACTTC. Based on the CDR3 plus reference TRBV5-1 and TRBJ2-5, the full variable domain is KAGVTQTPRYLIKTRGQQVTLSCSPISGHRSVSWYQQTPGQGLQFLFEYFSETQRNKGNFPGRFSGRQFSNSRSEMNVSTLELGDSALYLCASSEERGVNQETQYFGPGTRLLVL.

This clone was seen ten or more times. V is TRBV20-1 and J is TRBJ2-7; D unclear. Trimming shortened V by 3 bases and J by 3 bases, and 6 bases separated the two germline ends. The germline V gene has CDR1 DFQATT and CDR2 SNEGSKA (reference sequence). The CDR3 is 11 residues long. The CDR3 region has the DNA TGCAGTGCTAGCGAAAACTACGAGCAGTACTTC. Translated: CSASENYEQYF.

This clone was seen at least ten times. The genes are TRBV9 and TRBJ2-2; either TRBD1 or TRBD2 may fit D (6 bases each). The CDR3 loop spans 16 amino acids. The germline gives CDR1 SGDLS, CDR2 YYNGEE. V lost 4 bases and J lost 3, with 16 bases in between. The CDR3 DNA is TGTGCCAGCAGCCCTAGGGGGGCCGCGGACACCGGGGAGCTGTTTTTT. Translated: CASSPRGAADTGELFF.

In its sample, this clone was seen many times. The chain links TRBV6-1 to TRBJ1-1; D gene ambiguous. The CDR3 totals 15 residues. Trimming stripped 7 bases from V and 5 bases from J, with 20 bases between. From germline, CDR1 is MNHNS and CDR2 SASEGT. Written as DNA, the CDR3 is TGTGCCAGCATCCCCGAAGAACCAGGACGGACTGAAGCTTTCTTT. It specifies CASIPEEPGRTEAFF.

This clone qualifies as medium-sized (0.01 to 0.1%). The chain couples TRBV10-3 to TRBJ1-2; D is unresolved. The V end was cut by 0 bases, the J end by 6 bases, with 8 bases between. The germline CDR1 and CDR2 sequences are ENHRY and SYGVKD. This CDR3 is built from 13 residues. Here the CDR3 reads CAISESVGNGYTF. The CDR3 region has the DNA TGTGCCATCAGTGAGTCAGTCGGAAATGGCTACACCTTC.

This clone was picked up many times. This chain joins TRBV30 and TRBJ2-7; D possibly uses TRBD1 or TRBD2 (6 bases each). Germline lookup yields CDR1 GTSNPN and CDR2 SVGIG (reference sequence). This CDR3 region has 16 residues. V lost 2 bases, J lost 2 bases, and 19 bases lay in between. The CDR3 here is CAWSKWGAPLAYEQYF. The CDR3 nucleotides are TGTGCCTGGAGTAAATGGGGGGCCCCGCTGGCCTACGAGCAGTACTTC. Combining the CDR3 with reference TRBV30 and TRBJ2-7 gives the whole variable domain SQTIHQWPATLVQPVGSPLSLECTVEGTSNPNLYWYRQAAGRGLQLLFYSVGIGQISSEVPQNLSASRPQDRQFILSSKKLLLSDSGFYLCAWSKWGAPLAYEQYFGPGTRLTVT.

This clone occurred a few times. The J gene is TRBJ2-1, the V gene TRBV19; D remains unclear. CDR1 and CDR2 from the germline V gene are LNHDA and SQIVND (reference sequence). This CDR3 spans 11 amino acids. V dropped 3 bases and J dropped 7 bases, with 4 bases sitting between them. The CDR3, as DNA: TGTGCCAGTAGTATCCAAAATGAGCAGTTCTTC. Translating gives CASSIQNEQFF.